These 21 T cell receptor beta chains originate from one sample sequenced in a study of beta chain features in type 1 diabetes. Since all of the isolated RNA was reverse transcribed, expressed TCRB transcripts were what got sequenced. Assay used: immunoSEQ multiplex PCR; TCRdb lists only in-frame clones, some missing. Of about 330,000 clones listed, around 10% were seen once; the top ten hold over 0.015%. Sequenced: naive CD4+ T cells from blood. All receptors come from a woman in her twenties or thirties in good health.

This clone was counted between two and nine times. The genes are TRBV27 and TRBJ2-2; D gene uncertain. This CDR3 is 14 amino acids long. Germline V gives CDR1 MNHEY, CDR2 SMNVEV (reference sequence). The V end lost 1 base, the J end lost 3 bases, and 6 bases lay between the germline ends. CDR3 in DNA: TGTGCCAGCAGTTTATTCAGATACACCGGGGAGCTGTTTTTT. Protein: CASSLFRYTGELFF.

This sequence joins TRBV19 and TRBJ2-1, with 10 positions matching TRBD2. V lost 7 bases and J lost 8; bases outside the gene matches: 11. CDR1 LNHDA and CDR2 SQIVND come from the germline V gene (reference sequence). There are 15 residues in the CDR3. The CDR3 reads CASTREEAGGYEQFF. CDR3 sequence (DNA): TGTGCCAGTACCCGAGAAGAAGCGGGAGGGTATGAGCAGTTCTTC.

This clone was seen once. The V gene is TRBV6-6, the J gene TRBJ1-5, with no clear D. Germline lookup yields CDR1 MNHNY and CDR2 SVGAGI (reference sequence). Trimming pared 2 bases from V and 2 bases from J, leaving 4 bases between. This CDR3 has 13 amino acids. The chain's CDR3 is CASSYRGNQPQHF. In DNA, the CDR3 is TGTGCCAGCAGTTACCGCGGCAATCAGCCCCAGCATTTT.

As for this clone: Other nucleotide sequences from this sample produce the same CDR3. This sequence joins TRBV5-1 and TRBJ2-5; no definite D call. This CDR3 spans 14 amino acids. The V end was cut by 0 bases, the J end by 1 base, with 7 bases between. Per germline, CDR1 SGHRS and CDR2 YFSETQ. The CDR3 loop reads CASSLGTFQETQYF. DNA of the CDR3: TGCGCCAGCAGCTTGGGAACTTTCCAAGAGACCCAGTACTTC.

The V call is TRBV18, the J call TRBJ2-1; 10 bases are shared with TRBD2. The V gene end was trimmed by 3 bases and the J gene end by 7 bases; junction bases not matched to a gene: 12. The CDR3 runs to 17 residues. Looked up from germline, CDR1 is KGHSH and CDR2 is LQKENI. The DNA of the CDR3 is TGTGCCAGCTCACCTCGCCTCGAGCGGGAGGGTTTGAATGAGCAGTTCTTC. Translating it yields CASSPRLEREGLNEQFF.

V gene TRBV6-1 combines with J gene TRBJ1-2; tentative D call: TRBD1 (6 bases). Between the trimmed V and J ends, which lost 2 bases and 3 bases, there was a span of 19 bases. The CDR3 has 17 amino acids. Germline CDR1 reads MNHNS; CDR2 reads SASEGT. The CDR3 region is CASSERGGAGSYYGYTF. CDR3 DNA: TGTGCCAGCAGTGAAAGGGGGGGCGCAGGCTCCTACTATGGCTACACCTTC.

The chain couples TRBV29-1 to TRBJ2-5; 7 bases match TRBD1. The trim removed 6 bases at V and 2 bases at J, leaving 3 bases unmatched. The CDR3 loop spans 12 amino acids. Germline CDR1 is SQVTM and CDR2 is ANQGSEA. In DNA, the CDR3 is TGCAGCGTACAGGGACAGCAAGAGACCCAGTACTTC. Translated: CSVQGQQETQYF. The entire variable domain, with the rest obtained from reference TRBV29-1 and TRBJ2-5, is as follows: SAVISQKPSRDICQRGTSLTIQCQVDSQVTMMFWYRQQPGQSLTLIATANQGSEATYESGFVIDKFPISRPNLTFSTLTVSNMSPEDSSIYLCSVQGQQETQYFGPGTRLLVL.

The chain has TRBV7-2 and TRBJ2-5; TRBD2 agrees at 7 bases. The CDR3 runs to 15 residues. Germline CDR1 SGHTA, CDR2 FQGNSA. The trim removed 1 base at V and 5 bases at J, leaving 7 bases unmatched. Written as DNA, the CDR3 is TGTGCCAGCAGCTTAGTGAGCGGGACGGGGGAGACCCAGTACTTC. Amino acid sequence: CASSLVSGTGETQYF.

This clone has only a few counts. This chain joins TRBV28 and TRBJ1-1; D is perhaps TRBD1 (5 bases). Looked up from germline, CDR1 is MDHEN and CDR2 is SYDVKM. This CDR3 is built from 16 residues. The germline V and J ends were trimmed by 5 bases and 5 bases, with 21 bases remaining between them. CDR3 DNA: TGTGCCAGCAGTACTCCCGGGACGGGGAGGAGGACTGAAGCTTTCTTT. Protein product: CASSTPGTGRRTEAFF.

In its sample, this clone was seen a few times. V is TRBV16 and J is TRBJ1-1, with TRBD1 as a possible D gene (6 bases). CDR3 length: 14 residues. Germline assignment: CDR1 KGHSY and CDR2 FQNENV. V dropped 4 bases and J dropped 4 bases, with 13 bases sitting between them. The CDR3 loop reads CASSPYRAGTEAFF. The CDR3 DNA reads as TGTGCCAGCAGCCCCTACAGGGCAGGCACTGAAGCTTTCTTT.

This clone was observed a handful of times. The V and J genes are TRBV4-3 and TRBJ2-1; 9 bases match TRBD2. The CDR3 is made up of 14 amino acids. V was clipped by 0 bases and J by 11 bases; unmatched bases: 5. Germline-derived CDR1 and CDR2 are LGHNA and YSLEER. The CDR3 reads CASSQDWASGKQFF. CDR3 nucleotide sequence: TGCGCCAGCAGCCAAGATTGGGCTAGCGGGAAGCAGTTCTTC.

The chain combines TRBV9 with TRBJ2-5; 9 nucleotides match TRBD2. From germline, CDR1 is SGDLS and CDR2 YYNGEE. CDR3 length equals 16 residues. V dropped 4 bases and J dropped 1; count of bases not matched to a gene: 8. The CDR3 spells CASSPTTSGVQETQYF. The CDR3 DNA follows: TGTGCCAGCAGCCCCACGACTAGCGGAGTCCAAGAGACCCAGTACTTC.

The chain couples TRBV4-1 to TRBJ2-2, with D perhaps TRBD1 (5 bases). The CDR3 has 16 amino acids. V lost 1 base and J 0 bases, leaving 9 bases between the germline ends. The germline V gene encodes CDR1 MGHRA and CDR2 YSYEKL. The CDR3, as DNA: TGCGCCAGCAGCCAAGTAGGCAGGGCGAACACCGGGGAGCTGTTTTTT. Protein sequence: CASSQVGRANTGELFF.

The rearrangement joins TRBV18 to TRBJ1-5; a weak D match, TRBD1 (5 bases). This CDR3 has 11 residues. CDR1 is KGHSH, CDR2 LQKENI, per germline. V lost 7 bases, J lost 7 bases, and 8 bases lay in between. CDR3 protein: CASWQGQPQHF. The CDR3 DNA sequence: TGTGCCAGCTGGCAGGGACAGCCCCAGCATTTT.

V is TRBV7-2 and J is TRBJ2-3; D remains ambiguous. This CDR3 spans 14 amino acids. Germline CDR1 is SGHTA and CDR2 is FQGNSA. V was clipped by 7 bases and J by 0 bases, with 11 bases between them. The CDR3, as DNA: TGTGCCAGCAAACTCAGGCTCAGCACAGATACGCAGTATTTT. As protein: CASKLRLSTDTQYF.

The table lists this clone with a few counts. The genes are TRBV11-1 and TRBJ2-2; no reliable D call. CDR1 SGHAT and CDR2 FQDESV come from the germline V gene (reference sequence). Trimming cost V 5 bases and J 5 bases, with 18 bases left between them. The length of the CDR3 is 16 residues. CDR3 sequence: CASSPRVGRITGELFF. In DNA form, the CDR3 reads TGTGCCAGCAGCCCCCGTGTGGGCAGGATAACCGGGGAGCTGTTTTTT. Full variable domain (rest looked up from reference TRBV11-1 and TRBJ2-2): EAEVAQSPRYKITEKSQAVAFWCDPISGHATLYWYRQILGQGPELLVQFQDESVVDDSQLPKDRFSAERLKGVDSTLKIQPAELGDSAMYLCASSPRVGRITGELFFGEGSRLTVL.

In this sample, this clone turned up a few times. The CDR3 region is CASRNRVGETQYF. DNA for the CDR3: TGTGCCAGCAGGAACAGGGTTGGGGAGACCCAGTACTTC. The J gene is TRBJ2-5, the V gene TRBV6-5; possible D gene TRBD1, 6 bases. Between the trimmed V and J ends, which lost 6 bases and 5 bases, there was a span of 13 bases. The CDR3 totals 13 residues. Germline CDR1 MNHEY, CDR2 SVGAGI.

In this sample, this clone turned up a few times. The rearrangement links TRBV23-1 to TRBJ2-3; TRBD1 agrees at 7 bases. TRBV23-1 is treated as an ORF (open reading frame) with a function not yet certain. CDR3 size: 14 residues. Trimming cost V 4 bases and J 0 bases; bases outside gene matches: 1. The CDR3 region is CASSRDSSTDTQYF. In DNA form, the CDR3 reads TGCGCCAGCAGTCGGGACAGCAGCACAGATACGCAGTATTTT.

The CDR3: CATRTSGTYNEQFF. In DNA, the CDR3 is TGTGCCACCCGGACTAGCGGAACGTACAATGAGCAGTTCTTC. The chain carries TRBV7-9 and TRBJ2-1, with 10 bases identical to TRBD2. The CDR3 is made up of 14 amino acids. In germline, CDR1 is SEHNR, CDR2 FQNEAQ (reference sequence). J lost 4 bases, V lost 10 bases, and 7 bases had no gene match.

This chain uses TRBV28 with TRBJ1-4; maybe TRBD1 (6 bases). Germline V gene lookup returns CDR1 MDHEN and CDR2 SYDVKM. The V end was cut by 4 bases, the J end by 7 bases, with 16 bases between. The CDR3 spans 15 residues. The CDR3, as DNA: TGTGCCAGCAGTTATTCAGGGGCGAGAGGTGAAAAACTGTTTTTT. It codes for CASSYSGARGEKLFF.

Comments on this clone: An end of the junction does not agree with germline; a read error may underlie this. CDR3 sequence: CASSRLAGVGDEQFF. The CDR3 bases are TGCGCCAGCAGCCGACTAGCGGGAGTGGGGGATGAGCAGTTCTTC. The chain joins TRBV5-4 to TRBJ2-1, with 12 bases matching TRBD2. The CDR3 has 15 amino acids. From germline, CDR1 is SGHNT and CDR2 YYREEE (reference sequence).